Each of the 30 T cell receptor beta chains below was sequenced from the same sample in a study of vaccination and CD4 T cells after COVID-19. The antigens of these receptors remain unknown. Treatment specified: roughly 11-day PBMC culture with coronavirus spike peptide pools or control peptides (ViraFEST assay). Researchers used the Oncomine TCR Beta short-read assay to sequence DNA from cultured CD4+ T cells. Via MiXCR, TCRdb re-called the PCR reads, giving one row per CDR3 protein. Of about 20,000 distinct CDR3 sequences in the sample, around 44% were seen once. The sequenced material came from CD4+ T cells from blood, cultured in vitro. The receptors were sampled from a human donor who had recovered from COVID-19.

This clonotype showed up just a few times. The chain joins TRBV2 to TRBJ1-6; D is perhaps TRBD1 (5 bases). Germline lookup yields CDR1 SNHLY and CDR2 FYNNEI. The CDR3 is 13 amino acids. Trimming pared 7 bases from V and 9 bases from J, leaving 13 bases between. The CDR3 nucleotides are TGTGCCAGCAATGGGGGAAGGGGTTCACCCCTCCACTTT. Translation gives CASNGGRGSPLHF.

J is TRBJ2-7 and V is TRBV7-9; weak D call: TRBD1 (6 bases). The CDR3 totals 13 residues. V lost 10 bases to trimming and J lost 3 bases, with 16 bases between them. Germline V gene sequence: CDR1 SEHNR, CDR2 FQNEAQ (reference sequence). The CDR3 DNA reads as TGTGCCACCAACGGGGACACAATCTACGAGCAGTACTTC. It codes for CATNGDTIYEQYF. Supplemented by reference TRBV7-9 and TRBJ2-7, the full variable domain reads DTGVSQNPRHKITKRGQNVTFRCDPISEHNRLYWYRQTLGQGPEFLTYFQNEAQLEKSRLLSDRFSAERPKGSFSTLEIQRTEQGDSAMYLCATNGDTIYEQYFGPGTRLTVT.

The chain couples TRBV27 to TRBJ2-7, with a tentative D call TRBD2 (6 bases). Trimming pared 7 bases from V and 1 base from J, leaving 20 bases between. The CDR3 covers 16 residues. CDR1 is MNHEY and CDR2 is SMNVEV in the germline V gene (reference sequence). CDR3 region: CASTKLASGLSYEQYF. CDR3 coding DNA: TGTGCCAGCACCAAATTAGCCTCGGGACTTTCCTACGAGCAGTACTTC.

In nucleotides, the CDR3 is TGTGCCAGCAGCTTAGACCGTACTAGAGCTGCACTGGAGACCCAGTACTTC. Protein sequence: CASSLDRTRAALETQYF. This chain joins TRBV11-2 and TRBJ2-5; D might be TRBD2 (5 bases). There are 17 residues in the CDR3. CDR1 is SGHAT and CDR2 is FQNNGV in the germline V gene. V was trimmed by 0 bases and J by 5 bases, leaving 19 bases between them.

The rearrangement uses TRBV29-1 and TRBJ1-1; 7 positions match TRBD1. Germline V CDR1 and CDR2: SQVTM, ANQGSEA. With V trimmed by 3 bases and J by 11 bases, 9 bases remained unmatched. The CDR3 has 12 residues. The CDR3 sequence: CSVDGQGVYAFF. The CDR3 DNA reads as TGCAGCGTTGATGGGCAGGGGGTATACGCTTTCTTT. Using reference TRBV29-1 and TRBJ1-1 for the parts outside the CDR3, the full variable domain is SAVISQKPSRDICQRGTSLTIQCQVDSQVTMMFWYRQQPGQSLTLIATANQGSEATYESGFVIDKFPISRPNLTFSTLTVSNMSPEDSSIYLCSVDGQGVYAFFGQGTRLTVV.

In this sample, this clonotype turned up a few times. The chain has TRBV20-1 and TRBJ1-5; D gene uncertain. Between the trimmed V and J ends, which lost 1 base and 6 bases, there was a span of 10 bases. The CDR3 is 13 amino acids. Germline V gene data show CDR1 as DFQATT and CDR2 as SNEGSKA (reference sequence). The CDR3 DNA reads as TGCAGTGCTAGAGGGGTGGACCCTCAGCCCCAGCATTTT. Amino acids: CSARGVDPQPQHF.

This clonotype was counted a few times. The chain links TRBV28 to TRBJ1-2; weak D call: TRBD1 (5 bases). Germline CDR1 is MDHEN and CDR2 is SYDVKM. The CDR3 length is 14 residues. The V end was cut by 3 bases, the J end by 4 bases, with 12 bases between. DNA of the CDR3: TGTGCCAGCAGTTTCCCAGGGTCCGGCTATGGCTACACCTTC. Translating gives CASSFPGSGYGYTF.

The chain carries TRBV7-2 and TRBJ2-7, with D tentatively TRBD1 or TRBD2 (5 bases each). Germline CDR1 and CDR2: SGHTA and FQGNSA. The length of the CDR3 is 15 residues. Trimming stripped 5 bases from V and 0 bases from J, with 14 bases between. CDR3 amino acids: CASSLPGTGSYEQYF. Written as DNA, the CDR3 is TGTGCCAGCAGCCTCCCCGGGACGGGCTCCTACGAGCAGTACTTC.

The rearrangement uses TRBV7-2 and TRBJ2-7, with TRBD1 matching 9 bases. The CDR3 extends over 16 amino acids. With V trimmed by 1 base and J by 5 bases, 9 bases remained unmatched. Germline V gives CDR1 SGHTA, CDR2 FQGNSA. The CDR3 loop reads CASSLVPGQGRNEQYF. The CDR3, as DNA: TGTGCCAGCAGCTTAGTCCCGGGACAGGGAAGAAACGAGCAGTACTTC.

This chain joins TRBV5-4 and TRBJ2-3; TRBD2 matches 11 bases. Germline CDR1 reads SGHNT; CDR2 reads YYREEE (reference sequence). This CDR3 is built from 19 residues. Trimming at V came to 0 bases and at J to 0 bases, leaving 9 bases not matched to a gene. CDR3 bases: TGTGCCAGCAGCTTGGCCTTGTCTAGCGGGGGGCCTAGCACAGATACGCAGTATTTT. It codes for CASSLALSSGGPSTDTQYF.

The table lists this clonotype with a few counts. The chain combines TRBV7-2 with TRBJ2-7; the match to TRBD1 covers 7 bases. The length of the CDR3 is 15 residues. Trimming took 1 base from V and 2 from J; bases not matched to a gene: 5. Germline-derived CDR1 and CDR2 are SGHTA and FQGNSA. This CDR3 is CASSLGRDRAYEQYF. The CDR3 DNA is TGTGCCAGCAGCTTAGGCCGGGACAGAGCCTACGAGCAGTACTTC.

CDR3 bases: TGTGCCACCAGTGATACGGGACAGGGGGGCTATGAGCAGTTCTTC. Translating gives CATSDTGQGGYEQFF. The chain links TRBV24-1 to TRBJ2-1; 11 nucleotides match TRBD1. Germline values: CDR1 KGHDR, CDR2 SFDVKD. V shed 3 bases, J shed 8 bases, and the junction held 5 bases outside the gene matches. The CDR3 contains 15 residues.

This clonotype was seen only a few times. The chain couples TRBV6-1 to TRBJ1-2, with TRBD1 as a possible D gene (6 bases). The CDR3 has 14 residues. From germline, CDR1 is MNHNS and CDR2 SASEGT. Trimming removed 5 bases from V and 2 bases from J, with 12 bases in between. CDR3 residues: CASSLTTGNYGYTF. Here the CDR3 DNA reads TGTGCCAGCAGTCTCACGACAGGAAACTATGGCTACACCTTC.

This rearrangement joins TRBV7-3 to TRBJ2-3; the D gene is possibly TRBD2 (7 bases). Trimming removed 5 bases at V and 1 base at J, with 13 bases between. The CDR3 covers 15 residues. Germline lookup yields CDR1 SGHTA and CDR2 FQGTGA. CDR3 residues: CASSPRGGGTDTQYF. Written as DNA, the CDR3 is TGTGCCAGCAGCCCTAGGGGGGGCGGCACAGATACGCAGTATTTT.

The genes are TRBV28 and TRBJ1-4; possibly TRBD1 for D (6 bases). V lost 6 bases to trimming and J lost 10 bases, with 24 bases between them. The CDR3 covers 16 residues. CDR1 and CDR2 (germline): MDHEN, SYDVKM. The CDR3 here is CASRTQGFSLSGKLFF. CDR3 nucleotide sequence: TGTGCCAGCAGGACACAGGGATTTAGCCTATCCGGAAAACTGTTTTTT.

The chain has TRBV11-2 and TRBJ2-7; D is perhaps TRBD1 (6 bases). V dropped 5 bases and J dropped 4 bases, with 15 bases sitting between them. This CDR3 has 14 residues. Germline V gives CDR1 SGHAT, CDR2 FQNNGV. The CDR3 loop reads CASSPTTGGYEQYF. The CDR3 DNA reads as TGTGCCAGCAGCCCCACGACAGGCGGATACGAGCAGTACTTC.

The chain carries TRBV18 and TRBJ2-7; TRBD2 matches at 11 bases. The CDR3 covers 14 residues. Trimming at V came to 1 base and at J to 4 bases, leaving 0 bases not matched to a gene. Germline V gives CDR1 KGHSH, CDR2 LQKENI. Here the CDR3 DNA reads TGTGCCAGCTCACCACTAGCGGGAGGGTACGAGCAGTACTTC. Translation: CASSPLAGGYEQYF.

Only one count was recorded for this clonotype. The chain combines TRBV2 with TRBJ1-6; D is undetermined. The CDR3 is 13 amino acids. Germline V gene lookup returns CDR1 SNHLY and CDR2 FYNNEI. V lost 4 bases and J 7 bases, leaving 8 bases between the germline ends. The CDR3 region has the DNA TGTGCCAGCAGTGTAACGGTAAATTCACCCCTCCACTTT. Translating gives CASSVTVNSPLHF. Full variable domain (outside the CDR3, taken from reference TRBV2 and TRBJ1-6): EPEVTQTPSHQVTQMGQEVILRCVPISNHLYFYWYRQILGQKVEFLVSFYNNEISEKSEIFDDQFSVERPDGSNFTLKIRSTKLEDSAMYFCASSVTVNSPLHFGNGTRLTVT.

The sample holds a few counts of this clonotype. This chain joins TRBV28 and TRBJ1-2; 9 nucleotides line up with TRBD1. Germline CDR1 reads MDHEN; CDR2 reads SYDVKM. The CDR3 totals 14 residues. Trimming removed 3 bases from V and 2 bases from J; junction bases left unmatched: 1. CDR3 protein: CASSFGQGNYGYTF. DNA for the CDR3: TGTGCCAGCAGTTTTGGACAGGGGAACTATGGCTACACCTTC.

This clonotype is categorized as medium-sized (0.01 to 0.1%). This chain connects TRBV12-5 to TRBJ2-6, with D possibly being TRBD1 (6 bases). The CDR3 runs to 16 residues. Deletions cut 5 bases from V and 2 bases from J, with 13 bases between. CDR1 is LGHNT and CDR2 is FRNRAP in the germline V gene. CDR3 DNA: TGTGCTAGTGGTGGTCGACAGGCACCTGGGGCCAACGTCCTGACTTTC. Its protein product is CASGGRQAPGANVLTF.

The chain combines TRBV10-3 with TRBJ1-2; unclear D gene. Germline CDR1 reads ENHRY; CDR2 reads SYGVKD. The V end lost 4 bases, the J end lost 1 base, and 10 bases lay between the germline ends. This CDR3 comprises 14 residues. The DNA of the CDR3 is TGTGCCATCAGTGTGAGGAGAGTTAACTATGGCTACACCTTC. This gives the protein CAISVRRVNYGYTF.

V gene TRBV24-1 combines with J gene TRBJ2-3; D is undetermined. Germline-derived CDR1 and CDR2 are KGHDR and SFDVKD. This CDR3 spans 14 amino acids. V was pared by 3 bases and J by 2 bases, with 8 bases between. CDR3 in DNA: TGTGCCACCAGTGATCAGGATGCCACAGATACGCAGTATTTT. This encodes CATSDQDATDTQYF.

CDR3 nucleotides: TGCAGTGCGAACCGACAGGGTCCGGTGAACACTGAAGCTTTCTTT. Translation: CSANRQGPVNTEAFF. This chain uses TRBV20-1 with TRBJ1-1; 7 bases line up with TRBD1. The germline gives CDR1 DFQATT, CDR2 SNEGSKA (reference sequence). The CDR3 has 15 amino acids. V was pared by 6 bases and J by 0 bases, with 10 bases of the junction left unmatched.

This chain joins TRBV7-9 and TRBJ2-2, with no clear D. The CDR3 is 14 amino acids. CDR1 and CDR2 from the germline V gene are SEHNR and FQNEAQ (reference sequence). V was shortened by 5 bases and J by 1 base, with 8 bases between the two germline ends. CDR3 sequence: CASSPDGNTGELFF. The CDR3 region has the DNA TGTGCCAGCAGCCCGGACGGGAACACCGGGGAGCTGTTTTTT.

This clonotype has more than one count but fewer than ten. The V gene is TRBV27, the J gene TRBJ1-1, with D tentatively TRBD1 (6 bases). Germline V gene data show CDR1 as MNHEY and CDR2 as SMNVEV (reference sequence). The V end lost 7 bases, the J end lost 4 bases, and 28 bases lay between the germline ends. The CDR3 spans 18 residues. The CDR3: CASTFPAGAGRGLTEAFF. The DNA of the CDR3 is TGTGCCAGCACATTTCCGGCAGGGGCGGGCAGGGGACTCACTGAAGCTTTCTTT.

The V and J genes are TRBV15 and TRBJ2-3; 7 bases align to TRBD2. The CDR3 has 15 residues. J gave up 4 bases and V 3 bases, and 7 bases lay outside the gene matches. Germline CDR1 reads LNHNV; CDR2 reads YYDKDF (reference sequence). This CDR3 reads CATSSGGGTADTQYF. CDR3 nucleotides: TGTGCCACCAGCAGCGGCGGGGGTACGGCAGATACGCAGTATTTT.

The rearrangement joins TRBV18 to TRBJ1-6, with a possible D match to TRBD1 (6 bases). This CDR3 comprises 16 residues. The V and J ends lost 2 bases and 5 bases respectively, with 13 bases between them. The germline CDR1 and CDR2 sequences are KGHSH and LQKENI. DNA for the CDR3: TGTGCCAGCTCACCAACGACGGACAGAGATAATTCACCCCTCCACTTT. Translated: CASSPTTDRDNSPLHF.

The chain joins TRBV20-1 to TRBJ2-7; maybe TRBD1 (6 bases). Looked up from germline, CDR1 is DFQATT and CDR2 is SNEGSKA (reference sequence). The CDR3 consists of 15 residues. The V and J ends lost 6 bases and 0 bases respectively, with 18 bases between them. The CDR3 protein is CSAPNDRMSSYEQYF. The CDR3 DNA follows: TGCAGTGCGCCGAACGACAGGATGAGCTCCTACGAGCAGTACTTC.

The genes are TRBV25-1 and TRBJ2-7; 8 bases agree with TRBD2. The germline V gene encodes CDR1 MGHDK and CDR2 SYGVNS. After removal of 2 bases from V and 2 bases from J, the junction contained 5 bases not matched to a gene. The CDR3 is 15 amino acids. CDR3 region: CASSETGGRPYEQYF. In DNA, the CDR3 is TGTGCCAGCAGTGAAACAGGCGGGAGGCCCTACGAGCAGTACTTC.

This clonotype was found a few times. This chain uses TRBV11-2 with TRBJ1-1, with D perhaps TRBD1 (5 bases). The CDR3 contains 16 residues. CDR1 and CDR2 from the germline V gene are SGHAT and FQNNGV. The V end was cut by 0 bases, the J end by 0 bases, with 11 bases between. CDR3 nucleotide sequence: TGTGCCAGCAGCTTAGATCTTGACAGAATGAACACTGAAGCTTTCTTT. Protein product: CASSLDLDRMNTEAFF.